This T cell receptor (beta chain) was observed in a study of shared T cell receptors in the human thymus. The assay was immunoSEQ multiplex PCR, and TCRdb's table has in-frame clones only and misses some. The sample carries 720,000 or so clones, approximately 83% recorded once. Germline V gives CDR1 SGHRS, CDR2 YFSETQ. This CDR3 region has 15 residues. V was pared by 3 bases and J by 4 bases, with 3 bases of the junction left unmatched. This sample was also put to use in a study of human thymus T cells. That source reports: Donors consisted of healthy Finnish infants (having corrective surgery for congenital heart defects). Thymic tissue was derived from resections collected during corrective heart surgery. An apparent bias in V and J gene usage was seen in thymic and blood repertoires. A high degree of thymic repertoire overlap among unrelated individuals was reported in related research.

Material: thymocytes. V and J are TRBV5-1 and TRBJ2-2, with TRBD1 matching over 10 bases. The receptor was isolated from a girl under three years old with a congenital heart defect. CDR3 sequence reads: CASSWTGGPTGELFF. DNA of the CDR3: TGCGCCAGCAGCTGGACAGGGGGACCCACCGGGGAGCTGTTTTTT.